The source of this T cell receptor beta chain is a study of cytomegalovirus exposure and HLA in healthy donors. Study-wide context: There were 85 million or so unique TCRs (from HLA-typed donors) in an early data release. Study findings and constraints: It was reportedly the case that the classifier diagnosed cytomegalovirus status with high specificity and sensitivity. In an earlier analysis, about 87% or about 30%: the productive usage of most TCR beta V segments.

Amplification used 60 Vbeta primers and 13 Jbeta primers. Using immunoSEQ multiplex PCR, the repertoire was profiled, and TCRdb retains in-frame clones only, with some absent. This sample has 100,000 or so clones, with 65% to 80% found just once. On this clone itself: No antigen is known for it.

Sequencing input: PBMCs. This TCR was sampled from a woman between 40 and 50 years old in good health and CMV-seronegative.

CDR3: CASSQAGAGGPGETQYF. The CDR3 nucleotides are TGCGCCAGCAGCCAAGCCGGGGCGGGGGGGCCGGGGGAGACCCAGTACTTC. The chain recombines TRBV4-3 with TRBJ2-5; TRBD2 agrees at 9 bases. V lost 1 base, J lost 5 bases, and 11 bases stayed unmatched. The CDR3 totals 17 residues. CDR1 and CDR2 (germline): LGHNA, YSLEER.